This record concerns one T cell receptor beta chain sequence. Profiled with immunoSEQ multiplex PCR; TCRdb holds only in-frame clones, not every one. The repertoire holds 30,000 to 35,000 clones, with about 96% as singletons. In germline, CDR1 is SEHNR, CDR2 FQNEAQ (reference sequence). Deletions cut 5 bases from V and 2 bases from J, with 7 bases between. The CDR3 has 12 amino acids. This entry is derived from a study of monozygotic twins with cystic fibrosis. Study-wide background: With about 15 PCR cycles, barcoded libraries came from around 2.9 micrograms of fragmented DNA.

The receptor's source is a girl aged 2 to 9 with cystic fibrosis. Sequencing used blood. The chain couples TRBV7-9 to TRBJ2-7; the D is unclear. This chain's CDR3 is CASSRLTYEQYF. The CDR3, as DNA: TGTGCCAGCAGCCGGTTGACCTACGAGCAGTACTTC. Variable domain in full (rest from reference TRBV7-9 and TRBJ2-7): DTGVSQNPRHKITKRGQNVTFRCDPISEHNRLYWYRQTLGQGPEFLTYFQNEAQLEKSRLLSDRFSAERPKGSFSTLEIQRTEQGDSAMYLCASSRLTYEQYFGPGTRLTVT.